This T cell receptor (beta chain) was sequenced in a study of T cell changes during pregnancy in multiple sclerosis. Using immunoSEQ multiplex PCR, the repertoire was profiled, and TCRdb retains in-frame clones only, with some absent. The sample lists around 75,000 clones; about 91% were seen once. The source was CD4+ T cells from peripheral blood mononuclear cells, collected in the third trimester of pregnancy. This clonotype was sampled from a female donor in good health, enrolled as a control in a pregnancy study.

The CDR3 DNA reads as TGTGCCAGCAGCTTATCAGTCCGGAGCCAAAGGTATGGCTACACCTTC. Encoded protein: CASSLSVRSQRYGYTF. This chain joins TRBV7-2 and TRBJ1-2; no definite D call. Germline V gene data show CDR1 as SGHTA and CDR2 as FQGNSA. Deletions cut 2 bases from V and 5 bases from J, with 18 bases between. The length of the CDR3 is 16 residues.